The entry that follows covers one TCR beta chain sequence. Germline and junction disagree at one end, which may indicate a read error. The data originate from a study of OX40 agonist ivuxolimab in advanced cancers. Data came from immunoSEQ multiplex PCR; TCRdb stores just in-frame clones and leaves some out. The table shows 50,000 to 55,000 clones, with over 75% occurring only once. Germline values: CDR1 MNHNS, CDR2 SASEGT. The CDR3 has 14 amino acids. The chain recombines TRBV6-1 with TRBJ2-5; D unresolved. The sequencing used CD4+ or CD8+ T cells sorted from blood, collected in a trial of the OX40 agonist ivuxolimab. This receptor was identified in an adult with an advanced solid tumor such as melanoma, head and neck, liver or kidney cancer. The CDR3 sequence is CASREGGLRETQYF. As DNA, the CDR3 is TGTGCCAGCAGGGAAGGTGGGTTACGAGAGACCCAGTACTTC.